The clone carrying this TCR beta chain was seen a few times. These data belong to a study of tumor-infiltrating lymphocytes in primary liver carcinoma. Both blood RNA, taken from unsorted whole blood, and germline DNA were extracted. Germline CDR1 and CDR2: MDHEN and SYDVKM. The CDR3 totals 12 residues. V lost 5 bases, J lost 7 bases, and 10 bases lay in between. Starting material of 500 to 600 ng total RNA yielded TCR beta cDNA via a constant-region primer. Three nested multiplex PCR rounds, a slightly modified ARM-PCR, produced the libraries for TCR beta. Use of TRBV1-TRBV30 forward primers with a C-beta reverse primer characterized the first two PCR rounds, which lasted around 9 cycles each. TCRdb ran MiXCR on the multiplex PCR reads and lists one entry per CDR3 protein. The profile shows about 200,000 distinct CDR3 sequences, approximately 65% of them singletons.

The chain is built from TRBV28 and TRBJ2-3; the D gene is possibly TRBD2 (6 bases). The source is a woman aged 60-75 years with primary liver carcinoma and hepatitis B virus infection. The material sequenced was peripheral blood. CDR3 sequence: CASSLLAYTQYF. The CDR3 nucleotides are TGTGCCAGCAGTCTACTAGCCTATACGCAGTATTTT. Full variable domain (rest looked up from reference TRBV28 and TRBJ2-3): DVKVTQSSRYLVKRTGEKVFLECVQDMDHENMFWYRQDPGLGLRLIYFSYDVKMKEKGDIPEGYSVSREKKERFSLILESASTNQTSMYLCASSLLAYTQYFGPGTRLTVL.